The sequence of this TCR beta chain was determined in a study of cytomegalovirus exposure and HLA in healthy donors. PCR used 60 Vbeta primers and 13 Jbeta primers. Here immunoSEQ multiplex PCR was the method, and the copy in TCRdb shows in-frame clones only, minus some. This sample has under 200,000 clones, with roughly two thirds found just once. Notes on the study in general: Presence/absence analysis assumed near-uniform sequencing depth across donors.

Though nominally healthy at sampling, donors likely had unrecorded immune exposures. Germline V lookup: CDR1 LGHNA, CDR2 YSLEER. The V and J ends lost 0 bases and 7 bases respectively, with 15 bases between them. The CDR3 is 15 amino acids. Of note for this clone: Antigen unknown.

This TCR was sampled from a woman aged 30 to 39 in good health and CMV-seronegative. The chain has TRBV4-3 and TRBJ2-5; D perhaps matches TRBD2 (6 bases). The sample taken for sequencing was PBMCs. The CDR3 here is CASSQEAGGSGTQYF. DNA for the CDR3: TGCGCCAGCAGCCAAGAAGCGGGCGGCTCGGGGACCCAGTACTTC.